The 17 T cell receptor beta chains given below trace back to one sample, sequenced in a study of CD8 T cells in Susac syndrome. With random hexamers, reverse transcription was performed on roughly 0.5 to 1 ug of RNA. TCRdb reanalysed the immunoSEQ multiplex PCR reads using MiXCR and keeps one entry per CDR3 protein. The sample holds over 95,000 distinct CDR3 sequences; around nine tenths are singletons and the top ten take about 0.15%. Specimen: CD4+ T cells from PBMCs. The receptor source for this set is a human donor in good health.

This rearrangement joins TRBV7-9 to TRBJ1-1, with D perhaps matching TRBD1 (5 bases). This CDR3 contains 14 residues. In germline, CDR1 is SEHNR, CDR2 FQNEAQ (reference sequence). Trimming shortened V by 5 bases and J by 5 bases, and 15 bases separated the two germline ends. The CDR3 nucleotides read TGTGCCAGCAGCGTCCGGGGGGGAGGTACTGAAGCTTTCTTT. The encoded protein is CASSVRGGGTEAFF.

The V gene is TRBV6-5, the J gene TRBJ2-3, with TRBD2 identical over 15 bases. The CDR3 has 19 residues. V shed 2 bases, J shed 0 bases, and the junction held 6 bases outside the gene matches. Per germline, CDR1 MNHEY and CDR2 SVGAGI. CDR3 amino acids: CASSYRGTSGGRSTDTQYF. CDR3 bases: TGTGCCAGCAGTTACAGAGGGACTAGCGGGGGGCGAAGCACAGATACGCAGTATTTT.

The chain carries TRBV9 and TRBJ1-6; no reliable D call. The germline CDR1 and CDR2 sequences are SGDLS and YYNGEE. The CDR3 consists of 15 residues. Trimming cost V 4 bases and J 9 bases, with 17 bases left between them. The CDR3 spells CASSIPGDGGSPLHF. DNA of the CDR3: TGTGCCAGCAGCATCCCCGGGGATGGAGGTTCACCCCTCCACTTT.

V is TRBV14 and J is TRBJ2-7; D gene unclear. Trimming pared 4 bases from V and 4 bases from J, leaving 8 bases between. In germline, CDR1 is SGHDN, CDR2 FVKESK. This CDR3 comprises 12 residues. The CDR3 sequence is CASSPHLYEQYF. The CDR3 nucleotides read TGTGCCAGCAGCCCCCATCTATACGAGCAGTACTTC.

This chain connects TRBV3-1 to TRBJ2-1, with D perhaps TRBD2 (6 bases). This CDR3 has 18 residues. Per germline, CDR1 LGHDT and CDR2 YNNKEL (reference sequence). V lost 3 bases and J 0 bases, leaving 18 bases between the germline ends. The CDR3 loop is CASSQLTSRGSSYNEQFF. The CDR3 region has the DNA TGTGCCAGCAGCCAGCTGACTTCTCGGGGGAGCTCCTACAATGAGCAGTTCTTC.

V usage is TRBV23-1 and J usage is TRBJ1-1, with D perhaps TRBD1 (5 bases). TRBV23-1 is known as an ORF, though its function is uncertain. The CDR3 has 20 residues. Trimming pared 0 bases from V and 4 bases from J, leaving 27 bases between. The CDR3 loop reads CASSQSGDHASGWIRTEAFF. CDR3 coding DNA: TGCGCCAGCAGTCAATCTGGGGATCACGCGTCAGGGTGGATTCGCACTGAAGCTTTCTTT.

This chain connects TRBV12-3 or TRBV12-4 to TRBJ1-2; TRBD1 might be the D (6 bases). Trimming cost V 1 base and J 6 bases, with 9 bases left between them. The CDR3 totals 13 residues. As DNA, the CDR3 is TGTGCCAGCAGTTTAGTCGGGGGCGATGGCTACACCTTC. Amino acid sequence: CASSLVGGDGYTF.

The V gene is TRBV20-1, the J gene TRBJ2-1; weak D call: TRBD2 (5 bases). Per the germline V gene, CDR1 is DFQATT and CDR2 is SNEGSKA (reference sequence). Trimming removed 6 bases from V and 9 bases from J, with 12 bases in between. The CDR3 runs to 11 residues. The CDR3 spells CSALLVIEQFF. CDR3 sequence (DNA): TGCAGTGCCCTACTAGTTATTGAGCAGTTCTTC.

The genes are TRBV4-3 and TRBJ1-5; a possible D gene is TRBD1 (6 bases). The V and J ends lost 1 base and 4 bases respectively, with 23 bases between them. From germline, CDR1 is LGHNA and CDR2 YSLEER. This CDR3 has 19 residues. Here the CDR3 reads CASSQGSEAGALLNQPQHF. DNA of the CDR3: TGCGCCAGCAGCCAAGGTAGCGAGGCAGGGGCTCTTTTAAATCAGCCCCAGCATTTT.

Here the CDR3 DNA reads TGTGCCAGCAGCGAAAGGACTGCTTCACTTACGCAGTATTTT. It codes for CASSERTASLTQYF. The J gene is TRBJ2-3, the V gene TRBV9; D is possibly TRBD2 (5 bases). Germline lookup yields CDR1 SGDLS and CDR2 YYNGEE. V was pared by 3 bases and J by 8 bases, with 16 bases between. CDR3 length: 14 amino acids.

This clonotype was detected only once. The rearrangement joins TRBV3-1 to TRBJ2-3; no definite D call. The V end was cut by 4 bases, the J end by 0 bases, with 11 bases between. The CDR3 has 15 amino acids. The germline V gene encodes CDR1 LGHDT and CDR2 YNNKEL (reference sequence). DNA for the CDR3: TGTGCCAGCAGCCTCAGAAATACTAGCACAGATACGCAGTATTTT. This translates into CASSLRNTSTDTQYF.

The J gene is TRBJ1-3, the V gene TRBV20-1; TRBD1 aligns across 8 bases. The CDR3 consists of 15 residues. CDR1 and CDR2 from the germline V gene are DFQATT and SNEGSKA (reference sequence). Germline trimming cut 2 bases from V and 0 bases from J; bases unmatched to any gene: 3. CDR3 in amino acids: CSARIQGVSGNTIYF. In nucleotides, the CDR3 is TGCAGTGCTAGAATACAGGGGGTCTCTGGAAACACCATATATTTT.

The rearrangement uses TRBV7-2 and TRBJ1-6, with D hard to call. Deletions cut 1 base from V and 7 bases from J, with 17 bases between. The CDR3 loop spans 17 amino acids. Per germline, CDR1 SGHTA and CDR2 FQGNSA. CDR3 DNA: TGTGCCAGCAGCTTAGGAACAATAACAGCCCAAAATTCACCCCTCCACTTT. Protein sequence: CASSLGTITAQNSPLHF.

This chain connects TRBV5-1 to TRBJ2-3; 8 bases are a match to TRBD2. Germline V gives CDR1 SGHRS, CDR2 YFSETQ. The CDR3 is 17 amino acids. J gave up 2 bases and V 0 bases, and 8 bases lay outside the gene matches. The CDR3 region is CASSLGPASGFTDTQYF. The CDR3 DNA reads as TGCGCCAGCAGCTTGGGACCGGCTAGCGGGTTCACAGATACGCAGTATTTT.

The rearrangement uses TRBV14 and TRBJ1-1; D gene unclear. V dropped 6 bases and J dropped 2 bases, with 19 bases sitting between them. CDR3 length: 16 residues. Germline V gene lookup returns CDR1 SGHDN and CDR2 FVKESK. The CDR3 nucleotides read TGTGCCAGCAGTCTCATTTTGGGCAGAACTAACACTGAAGCTTTCTTT. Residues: CASSLILGRTNTEAFF.

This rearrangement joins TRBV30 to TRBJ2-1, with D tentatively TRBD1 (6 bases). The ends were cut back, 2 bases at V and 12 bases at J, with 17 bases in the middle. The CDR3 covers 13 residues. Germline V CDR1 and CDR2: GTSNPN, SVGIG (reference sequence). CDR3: CAWSIQGGGVQFF. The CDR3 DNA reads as TGTGCCTGGAGTATACAGGGTGGCGGTGTGCAGTTCTTC. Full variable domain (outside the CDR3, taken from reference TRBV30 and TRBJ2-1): SQTIHQWPATLVQPVGSPLSLECTVEGTSNPNLYWYRQAAGRGLQLLFYSVGIGQISSEVPQNLSASRPQDRQFILSSKKLLLSDSGFYLCAWSIQGGGVQFFGPGTRLTVL.

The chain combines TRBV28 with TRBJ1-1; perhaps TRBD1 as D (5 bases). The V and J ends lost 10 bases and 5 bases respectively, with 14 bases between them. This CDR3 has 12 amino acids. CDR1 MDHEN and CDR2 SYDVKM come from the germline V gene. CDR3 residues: CATKGAGTEAFF. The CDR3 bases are TGTGCCACCAAAGGGGCAGGAACTGAAGCTTTCTTT.